This T cell receptor beta chain came from a study of T cell responses to AZD1222 COVID-19 vaccine. Findings of the study overall: Repertoire sampling was restricted to post-peak T cell response timepoints.

CDR3 length: 14 residues. V was clipped by 2 bases and J by 6 bases, with 8 bases between them. Germline V lookup: CDR1 SGHVS, CDR2 FNYEAQ. Libraries were prepared by immunoSEQ multiplex PCR; TCRdb keeps only in-frame clonotypes and omits some of them. This table has approximately 81,000 clones, about 83% appearing once. Points on this clone: Its antigen is not identified.

The gene calls are TRBV7-6 and TRBJ1-6; no definite D call. The receptor was isolated from an adult who received the AZD1222 COVID-19 vaccine. This material consisted of peripheral blood, taken 28 days after the second AZD1222 dose. Written as DNA, the CDR3 is TGTGCCAGCAGCTTATCAAGTACTAATTCACCCCTCCACTTT. It translates to CASSLSSTNSPLHF.